The 28 T cell receptor beta chains below all came from one sample that was sequenced in a study of cytomegalovirus exposure and HLA in healthy donors. Profiled with immunoSEQ multiplex PCR; TCRdb holds only in-frame clones, not every one. The sample lists tens of thousands of clones; around 92% were seen once. Material: PBMCs. The receptors derive from a woman aged 18-29 years in good health and CMV-seronegative.

The chain couples TRBV28 to TRBJ2-1; 11 bases map to TRBD2. V shed 5 bases and J 9 bases; nucleotides not matched to a gene: 6. The CDR3 is 14 amino acids. Germline CDR1 reads MDHEN; CDR2 reads SYDVKM. For the CDR3, the DNA is TGTGCCAGCAGTCCCCGGCTAGCGGGGGGTGAGCAGTTCTTC. The encoded protein is CASSPRLAGGEQFF.

V and J are TRBV5-1 and TRBJ2-2, with D perhaps matching TRBD2 (6 bases). Trimming shortened V by 0 bases and J by 6 bases, and 15 bases separated the two germline ends. The germline V gene encodes CDR1 SGHRS and CDR2 YFSETQ. This CDR3 has 16 amino acids. CDR3 amino acids: CASSLDGGVAPGELFF. CDR3 DNA: TGCGCCAGCAGCTTGGATGGAGGGGTTGCGCCCGGGGAGCTGTTTTTT. Supplemented by reference TRBV5-1 and TRBJ2-2, the full variable domain reads KAGVTQTPRYLIKTRGQQVTLSCSPISGHRSVSWYQQTPGQGLQFLFEYFSETQRNKGNFPGRFSGRQFSNSRSEMNVSTLELGDSALYLCASSLDGGVAPGELFFGEGSRLTVL.

This chain links TRBV28 with TRBJ2-7; 8 nucleotides align to TRBD2. The CDR3 is made up of 15 amino acids. V shed 8 bases, J shed 0 bases, and the junction held 9 bases outside the gene matches. Germline values: CDR1 MDHEN, CDR2 SYDVKM. The CDR3: CASPGRGPSSYEQYF. CDR3 DNA sequence: TGTGCCAGCCCCGGGAGGGGCCCGAGCTCCTACGAGCAGTACTTC.

The V call is TRBV10-3, the J call TRBJ2-2; 8 bases fit TRBD1. Germline CDR1 and CDR2: ENHRY and SYGVKD. This CDR3 is 14 amino acids long. V lost 2 bases, J lost 6 bases, and 2 bases stayed unmatched. The CDR3 nucleotides are TGTGCCATCAGTGAGGCCAGGGGGCCCGGGGAGCTGTTTTTT. Protein: CAISEARGPGELFF.

The rearrangement links TRBV7-8 to TRBJ1-5, with D possibly TRBD1 on 5 matching bases. The CDR3 covers 14 residues. Germline-derived CDR1 and CDR2 are SGHVS and FQNEAQ. Trimming cost V 4 bases and J 5 bases, with 12 bases left between them. The CDR3 DNA is TGTGCCAGCAGCTCATTGGGGGGGGATCAGCCCCAGCATTTT. Protein sequence: CASSSLGGDQPQHF.

The gene calls are TRBV10-3 and TRBJ2-5; D is ambiguous. The CDR3 contains 14 residues. Trimming took 4 bases from V and 5 from J, leaving 14 bases between them. In germline, CDR1 is ENHRY, CDR2 SYGVKD. The CDR3 spells CAISAQFSRETQYF. The CDR3 nucleotides are TGTGCCATCAGTGCACAGTTCAGCCGGGAGACCCAGTACTTC.

In its sample, this clone was seen a few times. The chain couples TRBV10-3 to TRBJ2-7; 7 bases align to TRBD2. The CDR3 has 17 amino acids. J gave up 0 bases and V 7 bases, and 15 bases lay outside the gene matches. Germline V lookup: CDR1 ENHRY, CDR2 SYGVKD. The CDR3, as DNA: TGTGCCATCAAGAGGGGAGGGTCAGGAATCCTCTCCTACGAGCAGTACTTC. It is translated as CAIKRGGSGILSYEQYF.

The rearrangement uses TRBV28 and TRBJ1-1; no clear D. CDR1 is MDHEN, CDR2 SYDVKM, per germline. CDR3 length: 13 residues. Trimming pared 3 bases from V and 2 bases from J, leaving 7 bases between. Here the CDR3 reads CASSLDYNTEAFF. CDR3 bases: TGTGCCAGCAGTTTGGACTATAACACTGAAGCTTTCTTT.

The rearrangement uses TRBV11-3 and TRBJ1-3; no reliable D call. Trimming took 3 bases from V and 4 from J, leaving 10 bases between them. Per germline, CDR1 SGHNT and CDR2 YENEEA. CDR3 size: 14 residues. The DNA of the CDR3 is TGTGCCAGCAGCTTTCCGGGATACGGAAACACCATATATTTT. Its translation is CASSFPGYGNTIYF.

J is TRBJ1-1 and V is TRBV7-9; no clear D. Germline CDR1 reads SEHNR; CDR2 reads FQNEAQ (reference sequence). V was cut by 5 bases and J by 3 bases, with 10 bases left in between. The CDR3 is 13 amino acids. DNA for the CDR3: TGTGCCAGCAGCGATGGGAGAGACACTGAAGCTTTCTTT. Translation gives CASSDGRDTEAFF.

This clone was detected only once. CDR3 DNA: TGTGCCAGTAGTACGCAAAGGGCGACAGCTAATGAAAAACTGTTTTTT. Amino acid sequence: CASSTQRATANEKLFF. The chain joins TRBV19 to TRBJ1-4; TRBD1 is a possible D gene (5 bases). The CDR3 length is 16 residues. Germline CDR1 LNHDA, CDR2 SQIVND (reference sequence). Trimming removed 4 bases from V and 3 bases from J, with 15 bases in between. Complete variable domain (other parts from reference TRBV19 and TRBJ1-4): DGGITQSPKYLFRKEGQNVTLSCEQNLNHDAMYWYRQDPGQGLRLIYYSQIVNDFQKGDIAEGYSVSREKKESFPLTVTSAQKNPTAFYLCASSTQRATANEKLFFGSGTQLSVL.

The chain links TRBV6-1 to TRBJ2-7; possibly TRBD1 for D (6 bases). The CDR3 consists of 14 residues. Germline CDR1 reads MNHNS; CDR2 reads SASEGT. V was pared by 2 bases and J by 3 bases, with 11 bases between. This CDR3 reads CASSEQGSGYEQYF. CDR3 coding DNA: TGTGCCAGCAGTGAACAGGGGTCAGGCTACGAGCAGTACTTC.

V is TRBV4-1 and J is TRBJ2-7, with 8 positions matching TRBD1. V lost 2 bases to trimming and J lost 3 bases; unmatched junction nucleotides: 6. This CDR3 region has 15 residues. Germline CDR1 and CDR2: MGHRA and YSYEKL. The CDR3 nucleotides are TGCGCCAGCAGCCAATTGACAGGGGCAAGCTACGAGCAGTACTTC. Its translation is CASSQLTGASYEQYF.

V and J are TRBV5-4 and TRBJ2-3; weak D call: TRBD2 (5 bases). CDR1 is SGHNT, CDR2 YYREEE, per germline (reference sequence). Trimming shortened V by 3 bases and J by 7 bases, and 15 bases separated the two germline ends. The CDR3 covers 14 residues. CDR3 coding DNA: TGTGCCAGCAGCTCCCTGGCGGGTGATAATACGCAGTATTTT. It codes for CASSSLAGDNTQYF.

This clone was detected only a few times. In DNA, the CDR3 is TGCGCCAGCAGCCAAGCACGCAGGCTCCGAAACACCATATATTTT. Protein sequence: CASSQARRLRNTIYF. The genes are TRBV4-1 and TRBJ1-3; D gene ambiguous. V was shortened by 1 base and J by 5 bases, with 12 bases between the two germline ends. Looked up from germline, CDR1 is MGHRA and CDR2 is YSYEKL. The CDR3 length is 15 residues.

The chain has TRBV28 and TRBJ2-7; no clear D. The germline CDR1 and CDR2 sequences are MDHEN and SYDVKM. V lost 1 base and J lost 1, with 8 bases in between. This CDR3 spans 14 amino acids. For the CDR3, the DNA is TGTGCCAGCAGTTTATCCACTGTTTCCTACGAGCAGTACTTC. Protein sequence: CASSLSTVSYEQYF.

The V call is TRBV5-1, the J call TRBJ2-5; D may be TRBD1 (5 bases). The germline gives CDR1 SGHRS, CDR2 YFSETQ. This CDR3 contains 13 residues. V was cut by 6 bases and J by 1 base, with 10 bases left in between. The CDR3 sequence is CASNLRAQETQYF. The CDR3 DNA sequence: TGCGCCAGCAACCTCAGGGCCCAAGAGACCCAGTACTTC.

V usage is TRBV30 and J usage is TRBJ1-1; TRBD1 is a possible D gene (6 bases). Germline-derived CDR1 and CDR2 are GTSNPN and SVGIG (reference sequence). This CDR3 contains 11 residues. V lost 1 base to trimming and J lost 13 bases, with 13 bases between them. The CDR3 spells CAWSGGGVVFF. In nucleotides, the CDR3 is TGTGCCTGGAGTGGAGGGGGGGTGGTTTTCTTT.

The rearrangement links TRBV28 to TRBJ1-2; tentative D call: TRBD1 (5 bases). The germline V gene has CDR1 MDHEN and CDR2 SYDVKM. The CDR3 spans 14 residues. V shed 3 bases and J shed 3 bases, with 11 bases lying between them. The CDR3 nucleotides are TGTGCCAGCAGTTTCAACAGGTTAGACTATGGCTACACCTTC. Protein sequence: CASSFNRLDYGYTF.

This chain connects TRBV6-6 to TRBJ1-4, with D possibly matching TRBD1 (5 bases). Germline V lookup: CDR1 MNHNY, CDR2 SVGAGI (reference sequence). The CDR3 loop spans 14 amino acids. The V gene lost 3 bases and the J gene lost 10 bases, with 15 bases spanning the gap. CDR3 sequence (DNA): TGTGCCAGCAGTTATGGAGACAGTAGGGGAAAACTGTTTTTT. It encodes CASSYGDSRGKLFF.

This clone was seen just once. The genes are TRBV6-1 and TRBJ1-2; perhaps TRBD1 as D (6 bases). The ends were cut back, 3 bases at V and 0 bases at J, with 11 bases in the middle. Germline V lookup: CDR1 MNHNS, CDR2 SASEGT. There are 15 residues in the CDR3. CDR3 DNA sequence: TGTGCCAGCAGTGAGAACAGGGCACCTAACTATGGCTACACCTTC. Its protein product is CASSENRAPNYGYTF.

The V gene is TRBV18, the J gene TRBJ1-4, with no clear D. Germline-derived CDR1 and CDR2 are KGHSH and LQKENI. The CDR3 has 16 amino acids. Trimming stripped 0 bases from V and 4 bases from J, with 12 bases between. The chain's CDR3 is CASSPPTGLNNEKLFF. As DNA, the CDR3 is TGTGCCAGCTCACCACCGACCGGACTGAATAATGAAAAACTGTTTTTT.

This clone has a handful of counts. V and J are TRBV6-4 and TRBJ2-3, with 7 bases aligning to TRBD2. The CDR3 covers 15 residues. V was pared by 4 bases and J by 1 base, with 5 bases of the junction left unmatched. Germline V gene lookup returns CDR1 MRHNA and CDR2 SNTAGT. DNA for the CDR3: TGTGCCAGCAGTGTCGCTAGCGGTCGCACAGATACGCAGTATTTT. This encodes CASSVASGRTDTQYF.

This clone was recorded a few times. The V gene is TRBV7-2, the J gene TRBJ2-1; 7 bases match TRBD2. Germline CDR1 reads SGHTA; CDR2 reads FQGNSA. This CDR3 is built from 15 residues. Germline trimming cut 6 bases from V and 3 bases from J; bases unmatched to any gene: 8. CDR3 nucleotides: TGTGCCAGCAGGATCGCGGGGGAGGGCTACAATGAGCAGTTCTTC. Its protein is CASRIAGEGYNEQFF.

V is TRBV19 and J is TRBJ1-5; 7 bases fit TRBD1. This CDR3 comprises 12 residues. The V gene's germline CDR1 is LNHDA and CDR2 SQIVND (reference sequence). With 9 bases clipped from V and 7 bases from J, the junction kept 6 bases outside the gene matches. The DNA of the CDR3 is TGTGCCAGCCGGGACAGAACCCAGCCCCAGCATTTT. It specifies CASRDRTQPQHF.

The CDR3 DNA sequence: TGTGCCAGCAGCCGCGGTGCAGAGTCCTACGAGCAGTACTTC. Encoded protein: CASSRGAESYEQYF. The genes are TRBV6-5 and TRBJ2-7; D remains unclear. Trimming removed 6 bases at V and 1 base at J, with 13 bases between. Germline CDR1 MNHEY, CDR2 SVGAGI. The CDR3 sequence is 14 residues long.

The rearrangement joins TRBV4-2 to TRBJ1-4; the match to TRBD1 covers 10 bases. V was pared by 3 bases and J by 3 bases, with 1 base of the junction left unmatched. There are 15 residues in the CDR3. CDR1 is LGHNA, CDR2 YNFKEQ, per germline. In DNA form, the CDR3 reads TGTGCCAGCAGCCAGGACAGGGGGGCTAATGAAAAACTGTTTTTT. Protein product: CASSQDRGANEKLFF.

The rearrangement uses TRBV14 and TRBJ1-6, with 7 bases fitting TRBD1. The CDR3 runs to 15 residues. Germline assignment: CDR1 SGHDN and CDR2 FVKESK. J lost 7 bases, V lost 4 bases, and 7 bases had no gene match. The CDR3 protein is CASSLSTGNNSPLHF. DNA of the CDR3: TGTGCCAGCAGCCTATCGACAGGGAACAATTCACCCCTCCACTTT.